A single sample gave rise to the 7 T cell receptor beta chains below, sequenced in a study of T cells after yellow fever vaccination. TCRdb itself ran the 5' RACE reads through MiXCR, one entry per CDR3 protein. The sample shows approximately 300,000 distinct CDR3 sequences, roughly 13% of them seen only once. The source material was CD4+ T cells sorted from PBMCs, sampled 45 days after the yellow fever booster vaccination. The receptor set was obtained from a young man who received the YFV17D yellow fever vaccine.

This clonotype was picked up a small number of times. V gene TRBV4-3 combines with J gene TRBJ1-5; D might be TRBD1 (6 bases). Trimming cost V 3 bases and J 3 bases, with 12 bases left between them. Germline assignment: CDR1 LGHNA and CDR2 YSLEER. The CDR3 has 15 amino acids. The CDR3: CASSQGAQINQPQHF. The CDR3 bases are TGCGCCAGCAGCCAGGGGGCCCAGATCAATCAGCCCCAGCATTTT.

This clonotype was counted only a few times. The rearrangement links TRBV15 to TRBJ2-5; tentatively, D is TRBD1 (5 bases). The length of the CDR3 is 13 residues. Trimming shortened V by 9 bases and J by 1 base, and 12 bases separated the two germline ends. Per the germline V gene, CDR1 is LNHNV and CDR2 is YYDKDF (reference sequence). The CDR3 DNA sequence: TGTGCCACGCGCACCGACAGCCAAGAGACCCAGTACTTC. Protein product: CATRTDSQETQYF.

V is TRBV6-2 or TRBV6-3 and J is TRBJ2-5; 10 bases line up with TRBD2. V was clipped by 7 bases and J by 4 bases; unmatched bases: 6. Germline V lookup: CDR1 MNHEY, CDR2 SVGEGT. The CDR3 consists of 14 residues. The CDR3 region has the DNA TGTGCCAGCAAATTAAGCGGGAGGGGAGAGACCCAGTACTTC. Its protein is CASKLSGRGETQYF.

This clonotype has a handful of counts. This chain connects TRBV20-1 to TRBJ2-1; possibly TRBD1 or TRBD2 for D (5 bases each). V lost 6 bases and J 9 bases, leaving 18 bases between the germline ends. This CDR3 has 13 amino acids. CDR1 is DFQATT and CDR2 is SNEGSKA in the germline V gene (reference sequence). The CDR3 coding sequence is TGCAGTGCCTCCGGGACGCTTCGGGGTGAGCAGTTCTTC. Its translation: CSASGTLRGEQFF.

This clonotype came up a few times. The chain is built from TRBV4-3 and TRBJ2-7; D is perhaps TRBD1 or TRBD2 (6 bases each). Germline values: CDR1 LGHNA, CDR2 YSLEER. V was trimmed by 1 base and J by 4 bases, leaving 17 bases between them. CDR3 length: 16 residues. The CDR3 region is CASSQGSTGARYEQYF. In DNA form, the CDR3 reads TGCGCCAGCAGCCAAGGGTCCACGGGGGCAAGGTACGAGCAGTACTTC.

The chain combines TRBV7-6 with TRBJ2-5, with D perhaps TRBD2 (6 bases). The V end was cut by 3 bases, the J end by 2 bases, with 10 bases between. The CDR3 totals 14 residues. Looked up from germline, CDR1 is SGHVS and CDR2 is FNYEAQ. The CDR3 nucleotides are TGTGCCAGCAGCTTGGTCCGGGAGCAAGAGACCCAGTACTTC. Its translation is CASSLVREQETQYF.

The chain employs TRBV12-3 or TRBV12-4 and TRBJ2-2; D is undetermined. CDR3 length: 14 residues. Trimming took 1 base from V and 3 from J, leaving 6 bases between them. The CDR3 loop reads CASSLGQDTGELFF. The CDR3 region has the DNA TGTGCCAGCAGTTTAGGGCAGGACACCGGGGAGCTGTTTTTT.